This T cell receptor (beta chain) comes out of a study of blood T cell repertoires in COVID-19. Looked up from germline, CDR1 is SGHRS and CDR2 is YFSETQ. CDR3 size: 14 residues. Deletions cut 4 bases from V and 3 bases from J, with 13 bases between. Libraries were prepared by immunoSEQ multiplex PCR; TCRdb keeps only in-frame clonotypes and omits some of them. The sample has under 85,000 clones, around 86% seen once; the top ten hold around 2.9%. The chain uses TRBV5-1 and TRBJ1-2; the D gene is possibly TRBD1 (5 bases). The clonotype originates from a man of 80 years or more with acute or convalescent COVID-19. The specimen sequenced was peripheral blood. The CDR3 spells CASSRPGEDYGYTF. DNA for the CDR3: TGCGCCAGCAGCCGCCCGGGGGAGGACTATGGCTACACCTTC.